A single sample is the source of the 27 T cell receptor beta chains below, sequenced in a study of cytomegalovirus exposure and HLA in healthy donors (dated by TCRdb to 2016 to 2017). Preparation of the library involved the immunoSEQ multiplex PCR assay. For the multiplex PCR, a mixture combining 60 forward primers for TCR Vbeta segments and 13 reverse primers for TCR Jbeta segments was used. TCRdb provides this immuneACCESS table in a form limited to in-frame rearrangements. Some clones are lacking; in checked studies, under half of them reflect an unresolved V gene, and why the rest are absent is not known. The sample table holds 90,000 to 130,000 clones, of which less than 85% were seen once. The ten largest clones capture around an eighth of the sample. The sequenced sample consisted of PBMCs. These receptors were obtained from a man aged 25 to 40 in good health and CMV-seropositive.

V usage is TRBV5-5 and J usage is TRBJ2-7; a possible D gene is TRBD2 (5 bases). This CDR3 region has 14 residues. The ends were cut back, 0 bases at V and 5 bases at J, with 12 bases in the middle. The germline gives CDR1 SGHKS, CDR2 YYEKEE (reference sequence). As DNA, the CDR3 is TGTGCCAGCAGCTTGGCTACTCTCGGGAACGAGCAGTACTTC. Translation: CASSLATLGNEQYF.

The V and J genes are TRBV18 and TRBJ1-2, with a possible D match to TRBD1 (5 bases). Looked up from germline, CDR1 is KGHSH and CDR2 is LQKENI. There are 11 residues in the CDR3. The V end was cut by 8 bases, the J end by 10 bases, with 14 bases between. The CDR3 region is CASQESRDYTF. The CDR3 DNA is TGTGCCAGCCAAGAGTCCAGGGACTACACCTTC.

A note on this clone: The same CDR3 is also encoded by other DNA sequences in this sample. The chain uses TRBV27 and TRBJ1-5, with D tentatively TRBD1 (6 bases). V gave up 3 bases and J gave up 4 bases, with 10 bases separating them. Germline V gene lookup returns CDR1 MNHEY and CDR2 SMNVEV (reference sequence). CDR3 length: 14 residues. The CDR3 spells CASSFGQGNQPQHF. The CDR3 bases are TGTGCCAGCAGTTTCGGGCAGGGGAATCAGCCCCAGCATTTT.

This chain joins TRBV4-1 and TRBJ1-1, with 10 bases aligning to TRBD1. CDR1 is MGHRA and CDR2 is YSYEKL in the germline V gene. The CDR3 runs to 15 residues. The J segment lost 7 bases and the V segment lost 2 bases, leaving 7 bases of the junction unmatched. DNA of the CDR3: TGCGCCAGCAGCCAATCGGACAGGGGGTATGTTGAAGCTTTCTTT. Encoded protein: CASSQSDRGYVEAFF.

This chain uses TRBV28 with TRBJ2-4, with TRBD1 matching 10 bases. This CDR3 comprises 18 residues. V was pared by 4 bases and J by 0 bases, with 9 bases of the junction left unmatched. Looked up from germline, CDR1 is MDHEN and CDR2 is SYDVKM. The CDR3 DNA follows: TGTGCCAGCAGTTCACGACAGGGGGCTGTATTAGCCAAAAACATTCAGTACTTC. Residues: CASSSRQGAVLAKNIQYF.

This chain uses TRBV19 with TRBJ2-3; tentative D call: TRBD2 (6 bases). The CDR3 sequence is 17 residues long. Trimming cost V 4 bases and J 0 bases, with 17 bases left between them. Germline V gene sequence: CDR1 LNHDA, CDR2 SQIVND (reference sequence). In nucleotides, the CDR3 is TGTGCCAGTAGTACAGACAACCGGAGGGCTAGCACAGATACGCAGTATTTT. Its protein product is CASSTDNRRASTDTQYF.

V is TRBV29-1 and J is TRBJ2-7; D is ambiguous. CDR1 is SQVTM, CDR2 ANQGSEA, per germline. This CDR3 spans 12 amino acids. V was clipped by 4 bases and J by 0 bases, with 7 bases between them. The CDR3 spells CSVAGDSYEQYF. The CDR3 DNA follows: TGCAGCGTTGCAGGTGACTCCTACGAGCAGTACTTC.

The chain uses TRBV28 and TRBJ2-3; perhaps TRBD2 as D (6 bases). V was cut by 8 bases and J by 0 bases, with 9 bases left in between. This CDR3 has 13 residues. Germline V gene data show CDR1 as MDHEN and CDR2 as SYDVKM. The CDR3 nucleotides read TGTGCCAGCCGGAGGGACAGCACAGATACGCAGTATTTT. Residues: CASRRDSTDTQYF.

The chain carries TRBV7-6 and TRBJ1-1, with D unclear. This CDR3 region has 13 residues. In germline, CDR1 is SGHVS, CDR2 FNYEAQ. Trimming pared 4 bases from V and 1 base from J, leaving 7 bases between. This CDR3 reads CASSWETNTEAFF. CDR3 in DNA: TGTGCCAGCAGCTGGGAGACGAACACTGAAGCTTTCTTT.

V usage is TRBV4-3 and J usage is TRBJ2-1; 11 bases line up with TRBD2. V gave up 2 bases and J gave up 4 bases; unmatched junction bases: 13. Germline CDR1 LGHNA, CDR2 YSLEER. The CDR3 length is 19 residues. The CDR3 here is CASSQTWASGGTGYNEQFF. Written as DNA, the CDR3 is TGCGCCAGCAGCCAAACGTGGGCTAGCGGGGGGACGGGGTACAATGAGCAGTTCTTC.

In its sample, this clone was seen a few times. The chain has TRBV7-2 and TRBJ2-7; maybe TRBD1 (5 bases). The length of the CDR3 is 14 residues. V was cut by 4 bases and J by 6 bases, with 16 bases left in between. Germline values: CDR1 SGHTA, CDR2 FQGNSA. The CDR3 DNA is TGTGCCAGCAGCTGGAATCCGGACAAAACCGAGCAGTACTTC. Translated, it gives CASSWNPDKTEQYF.

The chain has TRBV6-5 and TRBJ2-1, with 7 bases aligning to TRBD2. With 5 bases clipped from V and 6 bases from J, the junction kept 4 bases outside the gene matches. Per germline, CDR1 MNHEY and CDR2 SVGAGI. This CDR3 region has 13 residues. This CDR3 is CASSQTSFNEQFF. The CDR3 DNA sequence: TGTGCCAGCAGTCAGACTAGCTTCAATGAGCAGTTCTTC.

This rearrangement joins TRBV6-5 to TRBJ1-6; 7 bases line up with TRBD1. Looked up from germline, CDR1 is MNHEY and CDR2 is SVGAGI. V lost 7 bases, J lost 13 bases, and 13 bases stayed unmatched. CDR3 length: 14 amino acids. The CDR3 DNA reads TGTGCCAGCAAGTCCCCGGGCAGGGGGGACCCCCTCCACTTT. Encoded protein: CASKSPGRGDPLHF.

The rearrangement uses TRBV5-8 and TRBJ2-5; the match to TRBD1 covers 8 bases. The CDR3 totals 17 residues. Germline V gives CDR1 SGHTS, CDR2 YDEGEE. Trimming cost V 1 base and J 2 bases; bases outside gene matches: 10. CDR3 sequence (DNA): TGTGCCAGCAGCTTGTCTCCCCCAGGGGGCGGACAAGAGACCCAGTACTTC. It codes for CASSLSPPGGGQETQYF. The full variable domain, in which reference TRBV5-8 and TRBJ2-5 provide the parts outside the CDR3, is EAGVTQSPTHLIKTRGQQATLRCSPISGHTSVYWYQQALGLGLQFLLWYDEGEERNRGNFPPRFSGRQFPNYSSELNVNALELEDSALYLCASSLSPPGGGQETQYFGPGTRLLVL.

In this sample, this clone turned up a few times. This chain links TRBV4-1 with TRBJ2-7, with 8 bases aligning to TRBD2. This CDR3 is 17 amino acids long. V shed 1 base and J 4 bases; nucleotides not matched to a gene: 12. Germline CDR1 and CDR2: MGHRA and YSYEKL. This CDR3 is CASSQGSGAGAPYEQYF. CDR3 nucleotides: TGCGCCAGCAGCCAAGGGTCGGGAGCGGGGGCCCCTTACGAGCAGTACTTC.

The gene calls are TRBV7-8 and TRBJ1-2; 7 bases line up with TRBD1. Germline loops: CDR1 SGHVS, CDR2 FQNEAQ. The CDR3 is made up of 16 amino acids. V lost 5 bases and J lost 4; bases outside the gene matches: 13. The DNA of the CDR3 is TGTGCCAGCAGCCCCAGGGGACAGAGCGTTAGCTATGGCTACACCTTC. Its protein is CASSPRGQSVSYGYTF.

The genes are TRBV7-9 and TRBJ1-2, with 10 bases lining up with TRBD1. V lost 1 base to trimming and J lost 3 bases; unmatched junction nucleotides: 11. CDR1 is SEHNR and CDR2 is FQNEAQ in the germline V gene (reference sequence). The CDR3 totals 18 residues. CDR3 residues: CASSLDGTGDFGDYGYTF. The CDR3 DNA reads as TGTGCCAGCAGCTTAGACGGGACAGGGGATTTCGGGGACTATGGCTACACCTTC.

V usage is TRBV11-2 and J usage is TRBJ1-2; D may be TRBD1 (5 bases). The CDR3 runs to 16 residues. Per the germline V gene, CDR1 is SGHAT and CDR2 is FQNNGV. V gave up 2 bases and J gave up 3 bases, with 16 bases separating them. CDR3 coding DNA: TGTGCCAGCAGCTTATCCCCAGCCAGGGTGGACTATGGCTACACCTTC. Translated: CASSLSPARVDYGYTF.

The chain employs TRBV11-2 and TRBJ2-5, with D unclear. The CDR3 consists of 14 residues. Germline V gene sequence: CDR1 SGHAT, CDR2 FQNNGV. The V end lost 5 bases, the J end lost 5 bases, and 15 bases lay between the germline ends. CDR3 nucleotide sequence: TGTGCCAGCAGCCCCAGACTGGCGGCGGAGACCCAGTACTTC. Translating it yields CASSPRLAAETQYF. The full variable domain, rest sourced from reference TRBV11-2 and TRBJ2-5, is EAGVAQSPRYKIIEKRQSVAFWCNPISGHATLYWYQQILGQGPKLLIQFQNNGVVDDSQLPKDRFSAERLKGVDSTLKIQPAKLEDSAVYLCASSPRLAAETQYFGPGTRLLVL.

V is TRBV20-1 and J is TRBJ1-2; D gene ambiguous. CDR1 and CDR2 (germline): DFQATT, SNEGSKA (reference sequence). V lost 5 bases to trimming and J lost 5 bases, with 9 bases between them. CDR3 length: 11 residues. The chain's CDR3 is CSALQAYGYTF. CDR3 sequence (DNA): TGCAGTGCTCTTCAGGCGTATGGCTACACCTTC.

Only a few counts were recorded for this clone. In DNA, the CDR3 is TGTGCCACTCGGGGGGGAAGCTCCTACGAGCAGTACTTC. Amino acid sequence: CATRGGSSYEQYF. The V call is TRBV7-8, the J call TRBJ2-7; 8 nucleotides agree with TRBD2. The V and J ends lost 10 bases and 0 bases, in that order; junction bases with no gene match: 5. CDR1 is SGHVS and CDR2 is FQNEAQ in the germline V gene. CDR3 length: 13 residues.

This clone showed up just a few times. The rearrangement joins TRBV29-1 to TRBJ2-3; 9 bases match TRBD2. Germline V CDR1 and CDR2: SQVTM, ANQGSEA. After removal of 7 bases from V and 6 bases from J, the junction contained 8 bases not matched to a gene. The CDR3 length is 13 residues. The CDR3 sequence is CSARAGGMDTQYF. CDR3 bases: TGCAGCGCCCGAGCGGGGGGTATGGATACGCAGTATTTT.

This chain joins TRBV27 and TRBJ1-6, with D perhaps matching TRBD1 (6 bases). The CDR3 consists of 17 residues. Germline CDR1 and CDR2: MNHEY and SMNVEV (reference sequence). The V end lost 2 bases, the J end lost 0 bases, and 11 bases lay between the germline ends. The CDR3 is CASSLVGGSSYNSPLHF. CDR3 nucleotides: TGTGCCAGCAGTTTAGTAGGGGGTAGCTCCTATAATTCACCCCTCCACTTT.

The gene calls are TRBV21-1 and TRBJ2-7; the table's TRBD2 call for D was not verified on the DNA. TRBV21-1 has pseudogene status. This CDR3 spans 16 amino acids. The CDR3 spells CASSKTERGHSYEQYF. The CDR3 nucleotides are TGTGCCAGCAGCAAAACCGAGCGGGGGCACTCCTACGAGCAGTACTTC.

The V gene is TRBV7-9, the J gene TRBJ1-5; TRBD1 matches 8 bases. This CDR3 spans 14 amino acids. The trim removed 9 bases at V and 6 bases at J, leaving 10 bases unmatched. Germline V gives CDR1 SEHNR, CDR2 FQNEAQ (reference sequence). The CDR3: CASSDPGGSQPQHF. The CDR3 nucleotides read TGTGCCAGTTCCGACCCAGGGGGCAGTCAGCCCCAGCATTTT.

The chain recombines TRBV11-2 with TRBJ2-1; D unclear. V lost 5 bases and J lost 0, with 11 bases in between. Germline V lookup: CDR1 SGHAT, CDR2 FQNNGV. The CDR3 consists of 15 residues. Written as DNA, the CDR3 is TGTGCCAGCAGCCGAGGTGTTAGCTCCTACAATGAGCAGTTCTTC. Residues: CASSRGVSSYNEQFF.

The chain combines TRBV28 with TRBJ2-7; tentatively, D is TRBD1 (6 bases). This CDR3 has 12 residues. CDR1 is MDHEN, CDR2 SYDVKM, per germline. V shed 6 bases and J shed 4 bases, with 10 bases lying between them. The CDR3 reads CASSLGQYEQYF. CDR3 sequence (DNA): TGTGCCAGCAGCCTCGGACAGTACGAGCAGTACTTC.